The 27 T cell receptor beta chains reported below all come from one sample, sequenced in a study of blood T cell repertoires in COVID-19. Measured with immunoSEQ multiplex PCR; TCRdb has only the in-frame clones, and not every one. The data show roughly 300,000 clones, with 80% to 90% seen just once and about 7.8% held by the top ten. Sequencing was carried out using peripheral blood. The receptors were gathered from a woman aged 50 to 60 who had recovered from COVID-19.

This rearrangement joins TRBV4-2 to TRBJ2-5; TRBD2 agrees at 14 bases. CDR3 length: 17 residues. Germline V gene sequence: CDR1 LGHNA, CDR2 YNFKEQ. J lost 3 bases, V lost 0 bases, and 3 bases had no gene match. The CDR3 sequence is CASSQDAGLAGEETQYF. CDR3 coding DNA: TGTGCCAGCAGCCAAGATGCGGGACTAGCGGGAGAAGAGACCCAGTACTTC.

The CDR3 region has the DNA TGTGCCAGCAGTGAGCAGTCCGGGGCCTACGAGCAGTACTTC. Translating gives CASSEQSGAYEQYF. The genes are TRBV6-1 and TRBJ2-7; possible D gene TRBD2, 5 bases. Trimming removed 3 bases from V and 2 bases from J, with 11 bases in between. The CDR3 extends over 14 amino acids. Germline V gene sequence: CDR1 MNHNS, CDR2 SASEGT.

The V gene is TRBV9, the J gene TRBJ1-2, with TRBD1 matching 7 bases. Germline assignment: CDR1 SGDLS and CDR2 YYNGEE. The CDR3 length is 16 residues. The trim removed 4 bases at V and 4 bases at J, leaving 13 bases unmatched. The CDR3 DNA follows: TGTGCCAGCAGCTCCTCCTCCGGGGGACAGACCTATGGCTACACCTTC. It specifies CASSSSSGGQTYGYTF.

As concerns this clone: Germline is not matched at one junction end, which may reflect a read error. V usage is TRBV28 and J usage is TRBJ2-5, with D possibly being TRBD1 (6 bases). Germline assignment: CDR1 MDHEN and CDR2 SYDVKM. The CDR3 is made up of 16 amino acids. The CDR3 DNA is TGTGCCAGCAGTCCGCTAGGGGCAGGGGAGTCGGAGACCCGGTACTTC. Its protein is CASSPLGAGESETRYF.

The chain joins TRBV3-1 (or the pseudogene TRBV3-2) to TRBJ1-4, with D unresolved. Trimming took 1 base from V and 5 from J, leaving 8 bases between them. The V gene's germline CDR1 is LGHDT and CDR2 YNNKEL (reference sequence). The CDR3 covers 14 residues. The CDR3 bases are TGTGCCAGCAGCCAAGCGGGAGTAAATGAAAAACTGTTTTTT. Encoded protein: CASSQAGVNEKLFF.

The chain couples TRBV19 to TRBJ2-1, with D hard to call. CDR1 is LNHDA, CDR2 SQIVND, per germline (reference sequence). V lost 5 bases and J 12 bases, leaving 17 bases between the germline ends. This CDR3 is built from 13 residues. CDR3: CASSPLAVGRQFF. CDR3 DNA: TGTGCCAGTAGTCCTCTGGCGGTCGGTAGGCAGTTCTTC.

The CDR3 reads CASSLYPEGYTF. The CDR3 nucleotides read TGCGCCAGCAGCTTGTATCCAGAAGGCTACACCTTC. This chain connects TRBV5-1 to TRBJ1-2; D ambiguous. CDR1 SGHRS and CDR2 YFSETQ come from the germline V gene. V was pared by 1 base and J by 8 bases, with 9 bases between. The CDR3 totals 12 residues.

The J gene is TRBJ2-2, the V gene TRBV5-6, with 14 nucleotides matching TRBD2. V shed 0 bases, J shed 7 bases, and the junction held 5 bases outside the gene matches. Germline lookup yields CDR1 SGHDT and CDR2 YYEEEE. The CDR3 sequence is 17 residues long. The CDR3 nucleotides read TGTGCCAGCAGCTTGGGACTAGCGGGAGGGCCCGGCGGGGAGCTGTTTTTT. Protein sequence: CASSLGLAGGPGGELFF.

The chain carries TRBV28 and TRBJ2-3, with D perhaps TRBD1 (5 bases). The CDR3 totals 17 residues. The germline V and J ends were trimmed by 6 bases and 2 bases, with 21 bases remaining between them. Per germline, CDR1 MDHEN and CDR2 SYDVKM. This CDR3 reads CASSHTLRVGTTDTQYF. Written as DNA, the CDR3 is TGTGCCAGCAGCCACACCCTCAGGGTGGGTACCACAGATACGCAGTATTTT.

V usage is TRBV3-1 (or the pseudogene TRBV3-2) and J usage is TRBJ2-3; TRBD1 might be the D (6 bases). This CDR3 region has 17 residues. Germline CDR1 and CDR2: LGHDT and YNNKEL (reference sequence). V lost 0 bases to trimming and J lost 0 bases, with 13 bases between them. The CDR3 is CASSQDLQGYSTDTQYF. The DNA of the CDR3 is TGTGCCAGCAGCCAAGATCTGCAGGGGTATAGCACAGATACGCAGTATTTT.

In DNA, the CDR3 is TGTGCCAGCAGTTTAGGGAGGCACTATGGCTACACCTTC. Amino acids: CASSLGRHYGYTF. The rearrangement links TRBV27 to TRBJ1-2; D not certain. The CDR3 has 13 amino acids. The germline V and J ends were trimmed by 2 bases and 3 bases, with 7 bases remaining between them. CDR1 is MNHEY, CDR2 SMNVEV, per germline (reference sequence).

In DNA form, the CDR3 reads TGTGCCAGTAAAGGACTAGCGACGGCAGATACGCAGTATTTT. This codes for CASKGLATADTQYF. The chain couples TRBV19 to TRBJ2-3; 9 bases line up with TRBD2. Germline assignment: CDR1 LNHDA and CDR2 SQIVND (reference sequence). V lost 7 bases to trimming and J lost 4 bases; unmatched junction nucleotides: 6. This CDR3 contains 14 residues.

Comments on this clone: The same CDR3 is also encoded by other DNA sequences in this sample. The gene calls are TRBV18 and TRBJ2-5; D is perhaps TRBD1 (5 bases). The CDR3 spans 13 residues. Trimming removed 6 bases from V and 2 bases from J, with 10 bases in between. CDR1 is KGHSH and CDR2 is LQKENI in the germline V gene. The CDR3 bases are TGTGCCAGCTCTCGTGACAGACAAGAGACCCAGTACTTC. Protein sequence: CASSRDRQETQYF.

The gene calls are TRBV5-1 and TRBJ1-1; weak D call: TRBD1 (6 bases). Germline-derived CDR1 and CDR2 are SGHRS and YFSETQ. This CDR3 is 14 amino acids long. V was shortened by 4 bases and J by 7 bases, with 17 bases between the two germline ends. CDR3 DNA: TGCGCCAGCAGCGTACAGGGACCTACCTTTGAAGCTTTCTTT. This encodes CASSVQGPTFEAFF.

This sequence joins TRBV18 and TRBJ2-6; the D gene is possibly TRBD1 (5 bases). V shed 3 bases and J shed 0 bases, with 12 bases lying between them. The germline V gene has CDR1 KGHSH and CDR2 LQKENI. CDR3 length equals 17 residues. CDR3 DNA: TGTGCCAGCTCACCTGGGGCATCGCTCTCTGGGGCCAACGTCCTGACTTTC. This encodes CASSPGASLSGANVLTF.

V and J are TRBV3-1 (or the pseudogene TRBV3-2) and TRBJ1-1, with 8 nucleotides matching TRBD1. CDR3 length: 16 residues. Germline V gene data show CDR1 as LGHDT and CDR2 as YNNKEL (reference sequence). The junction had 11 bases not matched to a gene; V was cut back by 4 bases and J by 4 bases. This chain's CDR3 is CASSPGTGPTSTEAFF. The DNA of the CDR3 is TGTGCCAGCAGCCCTGGGACAGGACCGACTAGCACTGAAGCTTTCTTT.

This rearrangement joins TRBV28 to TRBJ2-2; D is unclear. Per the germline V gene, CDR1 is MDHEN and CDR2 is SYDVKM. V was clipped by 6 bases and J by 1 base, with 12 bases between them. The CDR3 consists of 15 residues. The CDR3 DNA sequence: TGTGCCAGCAGGGTCGGCGCGGTGAACACCGGGGAGCTGTTTTTT. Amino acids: CASRVGAVNTGELFF.

This chain's CDR3 is CASSPRPQGDYGYTF. The CDR3 nucleotides read TGTGCCAGCAGCCCAAGGCCCCAAGGGGACTATGGCTACACCTTC. The chain uses TRBV5-5 and TRBJ1-2; tentative D call: TRBD1 (5 bases). The V gene's germline CDR1 is SGHKS and CDR2 YYEKEE (reference sequence). The CDR3 contains 15 residues. Trimming pared 4 bases from V and 3 bases from J, leaving 16 bases between.

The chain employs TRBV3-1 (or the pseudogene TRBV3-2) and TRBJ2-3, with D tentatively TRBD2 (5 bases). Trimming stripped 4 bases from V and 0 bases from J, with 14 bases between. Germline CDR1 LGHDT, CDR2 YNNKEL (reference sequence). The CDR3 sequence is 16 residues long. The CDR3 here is CASSPLERSSTDTQYF. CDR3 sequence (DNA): TGTGCCAGCAGCCCCCTTGAGCGGTCTAGCACAGATACGCAGTATTTT.

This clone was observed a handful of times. The CDR3 loop is CASSWSSGANEQFF. As DNA, the CDR3 is TGCGCCAGCAGCTGGTCTAGCGGGGCCAATGAGCAGTTCTTC. The V call is TRBV5-1, the J call TRBJ2-1, with 9 nucleotides matching TRBD2. The junction had 4 bases not matched to a gene; V was cut back by 3 bases and J by 6 bases. This CDR3 spans 14 amino acids. Germline CDR1 is SGHRS and CDR2 is YFSETQ.

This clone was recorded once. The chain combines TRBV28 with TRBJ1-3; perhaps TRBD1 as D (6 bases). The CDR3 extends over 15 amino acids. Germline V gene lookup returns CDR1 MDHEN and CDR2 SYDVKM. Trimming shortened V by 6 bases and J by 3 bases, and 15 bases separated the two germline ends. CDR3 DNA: TGTGCCAGCAGGATATCTAGGGGGGGTGGAAACACCATATATTTT. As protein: CASRISRGGGNTIYF.

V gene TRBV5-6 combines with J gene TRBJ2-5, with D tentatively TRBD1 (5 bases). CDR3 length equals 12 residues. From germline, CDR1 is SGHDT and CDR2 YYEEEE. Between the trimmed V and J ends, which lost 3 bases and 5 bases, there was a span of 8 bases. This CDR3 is CASSWGRETQYF. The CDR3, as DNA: TGTGCCAGCAGCTGGGGCCGGGAGACCCAGTACTTC.

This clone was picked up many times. CDR3 loop: CASTFQGMNQPQHF. The CDR3 coding sequence is TGTGCCAGTACCTTCCAGGGGATGAATCAGCCCCAGCATTTT. The V gene is TRBV19, the J gene TRBJ1-5; D perhaps matches TRBD1 (6 bases). Germline V gene lookup returns CDR1 LNHDA and CDR2 SQIVND (reference sequence). V lost 7 bases and J 4 bases, leaving 14 bases between the germline ends. This CDR3 comprises 14 residues.

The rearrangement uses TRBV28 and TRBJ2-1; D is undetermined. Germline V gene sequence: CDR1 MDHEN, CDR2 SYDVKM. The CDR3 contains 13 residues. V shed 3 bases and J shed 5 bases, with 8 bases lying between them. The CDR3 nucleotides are TGTGCCAGCAGTTTCGTAGCAAACAATGAGCAGTTCTTC. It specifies CASSFVANNEQFF.

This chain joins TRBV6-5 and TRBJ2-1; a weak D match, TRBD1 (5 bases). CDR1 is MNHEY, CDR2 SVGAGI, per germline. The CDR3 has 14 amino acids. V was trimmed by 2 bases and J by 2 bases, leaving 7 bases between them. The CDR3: CASSYDSTYNEQFF. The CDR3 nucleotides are TGTGCCAGCAGTTACGACAGCACCTACAATGAGCAGTTCTTC.

The CDR3 spells CASSQVGGRVTDTQYF. CDR3 nucleotides: TGCGCCAGCAGCCAAGTAGGCGGCAGGGTAACAGATACGCAGTATTTT. This chain links TRBV4-3 with TRBJ2-3; tentative D call: TRBD1 (5 bases). V was pared by 1 base and J by 3 bases, with 14 bases between. Germline-derived CDR1 and CDR2 are LGHNA and YSLEER. The CDR3 totals 16 residues.

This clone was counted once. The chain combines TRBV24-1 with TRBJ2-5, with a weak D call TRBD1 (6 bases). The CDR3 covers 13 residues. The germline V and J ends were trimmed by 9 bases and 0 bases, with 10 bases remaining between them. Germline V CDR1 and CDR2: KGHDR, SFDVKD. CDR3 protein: CATGTGYQETQYF. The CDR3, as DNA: TGTGCCACCGGAACAGGGTACCAAGAGACCCAGTACTTC.